This TCR beta chain was found in a study of PD-1 blockade in classical Hodgkin lymphoma. Study background: Intravenous delivery of nivolumab at 3 mg/kg to patients occurred every 2 weeks.

Libraries were prepared by immunoSEQ multiplex PCR; TCRdb keeps only in-frame clonotypes and omits some of them. The sample contains around 50,000 clones, nearly 90% of which appear only once. To note about this clone: What it binds is not known.

The trim removed 3 bases at V and 5 bases at J, leaving 5 bases unmatched. The CDR3 has 14 amino acids. Germline V gene data show CDR1 as MNHNS and CDR2 as SASEGT. Study outcomes and limitations: The origin of the repertoire differences remains undefined, with disease activity or prior therapy as possible causes. In CD4+ cells, TCR diversity went up significantly by C4D1, but in CD8+ cells it did not.

The time point: cycle 4 day 1 (C4D1), after five to seven weeks of nivolumab. All patients experienced relapse after autologous stem cell transplantation, and brentuximab vedotin exposure was variable. The J gene is TRBJ2-5, the V gene TRBV6-1; 8 nucleotides agree with TRBD1. This TCR was recovered from a human donor with classical Hodgkin lymphoma. The specimen was peripheral blood mononuclear cells (PBMCs), collected before the fourth cycle of nivolumab. CDR3 residues: CASSDRGRTETQYF. Here the CDR3 DNA reads TGTGCCAGCAGTGACAGGGGGCGCACGGAGACCCAGTACTTC.